These T cell receptor beta chains were read from a single sample in a study of T cell responses to AZD1222 COVID-19 vaccine. Using immunoSEQ multiplex PCR, the repertoire was profiled, and TCRdb retains in-frame clones only, with some absent. The sample consists of 100,000 or so clones, roughly 86% of them appearing once. Sequencing used peripheral blood, obtained on day 0 of MenACWY control vaccination. The receptors were gathered from an adult in good health. The CDR3 runs from the conserved cysteine through the conserved F or W. Fields, in order: D gene, J gene, V gene, clone size, CDR3 DNA, CDR3 protein. D genes are given only for firm matches. Where a row states a size, it is once, few, many or the class of an expanded clone; other rows omit it.

D: -
J: TRBJ1-1
V: TRBV30
size: -
DNA: TGTGCCTGGAGTGGGCACCTTTATGGTGAAGCTTTCTTT
CDR3: CAWSGHLYGEAFF

D: -
J: TRBJ1-1
V: TRBV7-9
size: -
DNA: TGTGCCAGCAGCCCGAAGAGGGTTGACACTGAAGCTTTCTTT
CDR3: CASSPKRVDTEAFF

D: -
J: TRBJ1-2
V: TRBV5-4
size: few
DNA: TGTGCCAGCAGCTTTCGTGCGGGGGCGAACTACCCGACTGGCGGCTACACCTTC
CDR3: CASSFRAGANYPTGGYTF

D: TRBD1
J: TRBJ1-5
V: TRBV4-2
size: few
DNA: TGTGCCAGCAGCCAAGATGGGACAGGGGATAGCAATCAGCCCCAGCATTTT
CDR3: CASSQDGTGDSNQPQHF

D: -
J: TRBJ2-5
V: TRBV19
size: -
DNA: TGTGCCAGTAGTATAACGCATGGGGCGGGCGGAGGGACCCAGTACTTC
CDR3: CASSITHGAGGGTQYF

D: -
J: TRBJ2-5
V: TRBV7-2
size: few
DNA: TGTGCCAGCAGCTTAGCAGGGCGGGAGACCCAGTACTTC
CDR3: CASSLAGRETQYF

D: TRBD2
J: TRBJ2-5
V: TRBV4-3
size: -
DNA: TGCGCCAGCAGCCAAGAAGTAGGAGCGGGAGTGGGCGAGACCCAGTACTTC
CDR3: CASSQEVGAGVGETQYF

D: -
J: TRBJ1-4
V: TRBV7-8
size: -
DNA: TGTGCCAGCAGCTTAGACAGGCAGTCAAATGAAAAACTGTTTTTT
CDR3: CASSLDRQSNEKLFF

D: -
J: TRBJ1-1
V: TRBV5-4
size: -
DNA: TGTGCCAGCAGCCCCGGGGGAGGGGACACCATTGAAGCTTTCTTT
CDR3: CASSPGGGDTIEAFF

D: -
J: TRBJ1-5
V: TRBV30
size: -
DNA: TGTGCCTGGAGTGCCGGTAGCAATCAGCCCCAGCATTTT
CDR3: CAWSAGSNQPQHF

D: TRBD2
J: TRBJ2-3
V: TRBV10-3
size: -
DNA: TGTGCCATCAGTGTCGGACTAGGGACTAGCGGGGGACTCACAGATACGCAGTATTTT
CDR3: CAISVGLGTSGGLTDTQYF

D: -
J: TRBJ2-1
V: TRBV2
size: -
DNA: TGTGCCAGCAGTGTTGTGGCCGGGGGGACACCGAACAATGAGCAGTTCTTC
CDR3: CASSVVAGGTPNNEQFF

D: TRBD1
J: TRBJ2-3
V: TRBV19
size: -
DNA: TGTGCCAGTAGTATTGGTCCGGGACAGGGGCCCGGCACAGATACGCAGTATTTT
CDR3: CASSIGPGQGPGTDTQYF

D: -
J: TRBJ2-3
V: TRBV28
size: -
DNA: TGTGCCAGCAGTTCAGCGCAGAGCACAGATACGCAGTATTTT
CDR3: CASSSAQSTDTQYF

D: -
J: TRBJ1-2
V: TRBV18
size: -
DNA: TGTGCCAGCGCCGGACCGGGGTATGGCTACACCTTC
CDR3: CASAGPGYGYTF

D: TRBD1
J: TRBJ2-5
V: TRBV19
size: -
DNA: TGTGCCAGTAATACAGGGGGAGAGACCCAGTACTTC
CDR3: CASNTGGETQYF

D: -
J: TRBJ1-6
V: TRBV6-4
size: few
DNA: TGTGCCAGCAGTGTAGACACGGGGCTTTCACCCCTCCACTTT
CDR3: CASSVDTGLSPLHF

D: -
J: TRBJ2-7
V: TRBV7-9
size: -
DNA: TGTGCCAGCAGCTTCGGGGAAGGCGAGCAGTACTTC
CDR3: CASSFGEGEQYF

D: -
J: TRBJ1-5
V: TRBV4-2
size: -
DNA: TGTGCCAGCAGCCAAGCCGTCCAGGGCAATCAGCCCCAGCATTTT
CDR3: CASSQAVQGNQPQHF

D: -
J: TRBJ1-2
V: TRBV28
size: -
DNA: TGTGCCAGCAGTCCCTGGGCAGGGAACTATGGCTACACCTTC
CDR3: CASSPWAGNYGYTF

D: -
J: TRBJ2-7
V: TRBV2
size: few
DNA: TGTGCCAGCAGCCGGGCGGGAACATACGAGCAGTACTTC
CDR3: CASSRAGTYEQYF

D: -
J: TRBJ1-5
V: TRBV6-5
size: -
DNA: TGTGCCAGCAGTTCTACAGGTGGTGATCAGCCCCAGCATTTT
CDR3: CASSSTGGDQPQHF

D: -
J: TRBJ2-7
V: TRBV5-4
size: -
DNA: TGTGCCAGCAGCCCAGAGGCTTTATCGGCGGAGCAGTACTTC
CDR3: CASSPEALSAEQYF

D: TRBD1
J: TRBJ2-7
V: TRBV7-2
size: -
DNA: TGTGCCAGCAGCTTAGTTGGGACAGGGGGCGTCGAGCAGTACTTC
CDR3: CASSLVGTGGVEQYF

D: -
J: TRBJ1-6
V: TRBV7-8
size: -
DNA: TGTGCCAGCAGCGAAACCTCGGTCTCACCCCTCCACTTT
CDR3: CASSETSVSPLHF

D: -
J: TRBJ2-1
V: TRBV4-1
size: once
DNA: TGCGCCAGCAGCCCCGGGCCTTTTAGGTACAATGAGCAGTTCTTC
CDR3: CASSPGPFRYNEQFF

D: -
J: TRBJ2-5
V: TRBV19
size: -
DNA: TGTGCCAGTAGTATTGGTCAGGGGCAGACCCAGTACTTC
CDR3: CASSIGQGQTQYF

D: -
J: TRBJ2-1
V: TRBV30
size: -
DNA: TGTGCCTGGACTCGAAGTGGTATCAATGAGCAGTTCTTC
CDR3: CAWTRSGINEQFF